This T cell receptor (beta chain) derives from a study of low-dose radiotherapy and immunotherapy resistance in tumors. The CDR3 loop spans 14 amino acids. Germline values: CDR1 LNHDA, CDR2 SQIVND (reference sequence). The germline V and J ends were trimmed by 7 bases and 1 base, with 13 bases remaining between them. Time point here: after trial treatment. Specified treatment: LDRT plus nivolumab, ipilimumab, low-dose cyclophosphamide and aspirin (RACIN trial). With a V-primer adapter and a constant-region primer, TCRs were amplified for around 21 PCR cycles. TCRdb reanalysed the reads using MiXCR and keeps one entry per CDR3 protein. Seen here are some 53,000 distinct CDR3 sequences, around 34% observed once, and the top ten hold roughly 8%.

This material consisted of PBMCs, taken after low-dose radiotherapy plus immunotherapy. This chain uses TRBV19 with TRBJ1-2, with a tentative D call TRBD1 (6 bases). This receptor was obtained from a male donor with rectosigmoid adenocarcinoma. CDR3 region: CASIPGAHNYGYTF. CDR3 in DNA: TGTGCCAGTATCCCGGGGGCTCATAACTATGGCTACACCTTC.